Below, 12 T cell receptor beta chains from the same sample are listed, as sequenced in a study of T-cell memory formation after mild COVID-19 (dated by TCRdb to the early 2020s). The library relied on 5' RACE. TCRdb records Illumina NovaSeq 6000 as the sequencer. TCRdb itself trimmed the public reads at Q25 with fastp, ran MiXCR and retained productive beta chains. Every distinct CDR3 protein forms one entry, paired with its most common genes and DNA. Counted in this sample were 120,000 to 150,000 distinct CDR3 sequences; 15% to 20% of them appeared once. The top ten hold about 2.3% of the sample. Material for sequencing was PBMCs or a T cell subset sorted from them (not recorded which). The receptor set was obtained from an adult woman who had mild COVID-19 (a few samples of this study predate the infection). The sample titles of this study are shuffled in the database, so cell type and time point are left out; the donor was told from shared clones.

CDR3 in amino acids: CASTRPGTGGLEQYF. For the CDR3, the DNA is TGTGCCAGCACCCGCCCAGGGACAGGGGGTCTCGAGCAGTACTTC. This chain joins TRBV5-6 and TRBJ2-7; 11 bases line up with TRBD1. The CDR3 consists of 15 residues. V lost 6 bases to trimming and J lost 6 bases; unmatched junction nucleotides: 11. Germline V gene data show CDR1 as SGHDT and CDR2 as YYEEEE.

The genes are TRBV12-3 or TRBV12-4 and TRBJ1-1; 7 bases match TRBD1. With V trimmed by 3 bases and J by 5 bases, 3 bases remained unmatched. The CDR3 has 13 amino acids. CDR3 nucleotide sequence: TGTGCCAGCAGTTTGACAGGGCAGACTGAAGCTTTCTTT. Its translation: CASSLTGQTEAFF.

The chain employs TRBV29-1 and TRBJ1-1; D is possibly TRBD1 (5 bases). V lost 7 bases and J 2 bases, leaving 14 bases between the germline ends. CDR3 size: 13 residues. In germline, CDR1 is SQVTM, CDR2 ANQGSEA. The CDR3 loop reads CSAGRGVNTEAFF. CDR3 DNA: TGCAGCGCGGGACGAGGGGTTAACACTGAAGCTTTCTTT.

In its sample, this clonotype was seen a few times. The V call is TRBV9, the J call TRBJ1-2; 8 bases are shared with TRBD1. Germline CDR1 SGDLS, CDR2 YYNGEE. The CDR3 covers 15 residues. The V and J ends lost 0 bases and 3 bases, in that order; junction bases with no gene match: 4. CDR3 residues: CASSVEGTGHYGYTF. The CDR3 region has the DNA TGTGCCAGCAGCGTAGAAGGGACAGGACACTATGGCTACACCTTC.

CDR3 protein: CASSPQQSRNTEAFF. CDR3 nucleotides: TGTGCCAGCTCACCCCAGCAATCTCGGAACACTGAAGCTTTCTTT. This rearrangement joins TRBV18 to TRBJ1-1; no reliable D call. Trimming left V 3 bases short and J 1 base short, with 12 bases between. The CDR3 contains 15 residues. The germline V gene has CDR1 KGHSH and CDR2 LQKENI.

The table lists this clonotype with a few counts. The rearrangement links TRBV24-1 to TRBJ2-3, with 10 nucleotides matching TRBD2. J lost 0 bases, V lost 0 bases, and 2 bases had no gene match. The CDR3 loop spans 17 amino acids. Germline CDR1 KGHDR, CDR2 SFDVKD. For the CDR3, the DNA is TGTGCCACCAGTGATTTGGGTAGCGGGGGGAGCACAGATACGCAGTATTTT. This sequence encodes CATSDLGSGGSTDTQYF.

This chain uses TRBV4-1 with TRBJ2-1; D gene ambiguous. V was clipped by 0 bases and J by 0 bases, with 6 bases between them. The germline gives CDR1 MGHRA, CDR2 YSYEKL. The length of the CDR3 is 15 residues. The CDR3 DNA follows: TGCGCCAGCAGCCAAGAATCGAACTCCTACAATGAGCAGTTCTTC. Its translation is CASSQESNSYNEQFF.

The chain has TRBV12-3 or TRBV12-4 and TRBJ2-7, with no clear D. This CDR3 is 14 amino acids long. Trimming took off 0 bases at V and 5 bases at J, with 11 bases between the two ends. CDR3: CASSLAALTHEQYF. Here the CDR3 DNA reads TGTGCCAGCAGTTTAGCCGCACTAACCCACGAGCAGTACTTC.

The chain uses TRBV29-1 and TRBJ1-1; tentatively, D is TRBD1 (5 bases). Germline V gives CDR1 SQVTM, CDR2 ANQGSEA. CDR3 length: 13 amino acids. Trimming pared 3 bases from V and 6 bases from J, leaving 14 bases between. The CDR3 DNA reads TGCAGCGTTGATTCCGGGGCCCGCGCTGAAGCTTTCTTT. Encoded protein: CSVDSGARAEAFF.

V is TRBV6-5 and J is TRBJ2-3; TRBD1 aligns across 7 bases. Germline CDR1 is MNHEY and CDR2 is SVGAGI. V shed 2 bases, J shed 6 bases, and the junction held 8 bases outside the gene matches. This CDR3 has 15 amino acids. As DNA, the CDR3 is TGTGCCAGCAGTTACCTGGGACAGATTAGTGATACGCAGTATTTT. This gives the protein CASSYLGQISDTQYF.

This clonotype was seen only a few times. The V gene is TRBV3-1, the J gene TRBJ2-3, with TRBD2 identical over 7 bases. In germline, CDR1 is LGHDT, CDR2 YNNKEL (reference sequence). V trimming: 8 bases; J trimming: 1 base; junction bases outside the gene matches: 3. The CDR3 runs 13 residues. Here the CDR3 reads CASGGGRTDTQYF. CDR3 in DNA: TGTGCCAGCGGGGGGGGTCGCACAGATACGCAGTATTTT.

The table lists this clonotype with a few counts. CDR3 sequence (DNA): TGTGCCAGCAGACGGACTGGGAACACTGAAGCTTTCTTT. The encoded protein is CASRRTGNTEAFF. The V gene is TRBV3-1, the J gene TRBJ1-1; D call uncertain. Germline CDR1 LGHDT, CDR2 YNNKEL (reference sequence). The ends were cut back, 6 bases at V and 1 base at J, with 9 bases in the middle. This CDR3 region has 13 residues.